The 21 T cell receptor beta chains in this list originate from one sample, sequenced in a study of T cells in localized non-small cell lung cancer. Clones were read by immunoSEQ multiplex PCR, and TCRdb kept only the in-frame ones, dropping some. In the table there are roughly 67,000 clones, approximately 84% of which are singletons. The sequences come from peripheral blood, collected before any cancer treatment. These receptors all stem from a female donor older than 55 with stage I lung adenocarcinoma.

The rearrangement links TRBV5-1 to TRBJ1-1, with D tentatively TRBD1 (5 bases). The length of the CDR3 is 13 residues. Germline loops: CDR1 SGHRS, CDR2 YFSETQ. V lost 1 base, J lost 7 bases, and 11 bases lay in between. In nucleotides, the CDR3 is TGCGCCAGCAGCTTGTCTATGAGGGGTGAAGCTTTCTTT. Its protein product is CASSLSMRGEAFF. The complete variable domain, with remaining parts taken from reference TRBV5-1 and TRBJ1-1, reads KAGVTQTPRYLIKTRGQQVTLSCSPISGHRSVSWYQQTPGQGLQFLFEYFSETQRNKGNFPGRFSGRQFSNSRSEMNVSTLELGDSALYLCASSLSMRGEAFFGQGTRLTVV.

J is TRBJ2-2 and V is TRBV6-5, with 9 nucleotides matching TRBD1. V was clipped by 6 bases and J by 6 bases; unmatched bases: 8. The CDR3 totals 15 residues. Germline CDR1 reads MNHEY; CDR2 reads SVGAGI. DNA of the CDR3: TGTGCCAGCAGCTCCACAGGGGGCAGTGCCGGGGAGCTGTTTTTT. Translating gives CASSSTGGSAGELFF.

The CDR3, as DNA: TGTGCCAGCAAAGGACAGGGAACGGTGGTTTCACCCCTCCACTTT. It is translated as CASKGQGTVVSPLHF. The genes are TRBV6-5 and TRBJ1-6; 8 nucleotides line up with TRBD1. With 7 bases clipped from V and 9 bases from J, the junction kept 11 bases outside the gene matches. CDR1 MNHEY and CDR2 SVGAGI come from the germline V gene. The CDR3 covers 15 residues.

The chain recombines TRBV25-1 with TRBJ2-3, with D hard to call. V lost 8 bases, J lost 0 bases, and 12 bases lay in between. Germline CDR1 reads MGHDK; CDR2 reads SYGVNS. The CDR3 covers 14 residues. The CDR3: CASRSEISTDTQYF. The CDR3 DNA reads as TGTGCCAGCCGCTCCGAGATTAGCACAGATACGCAGTATTTT.

The CDR3 reads CASSSLMLRPNTGELFF. The CDR3 DNA follows: TGTGCCAGCAGCTCCCTCATGCTCCGGCCGAACACCGGGGAGCTGTTTTTT. The chain couples TRBV7-6 to TRBJ2-2; D is ambiguous. The germline V gene encodes CDR1 SGHVS and CDR2 FNYEAQ. The CDR3 extends over 17 amino acids. V was cut by 4 bases and J by 0 bases, with 15 bases left in between.

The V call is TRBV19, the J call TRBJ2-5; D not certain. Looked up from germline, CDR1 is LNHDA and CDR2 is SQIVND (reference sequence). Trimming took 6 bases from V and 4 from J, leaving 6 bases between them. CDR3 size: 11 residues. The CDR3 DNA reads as TGTGCCAGTAGCCACGCAGAGACCCAGTACTTC. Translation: CASSHAETQYF.

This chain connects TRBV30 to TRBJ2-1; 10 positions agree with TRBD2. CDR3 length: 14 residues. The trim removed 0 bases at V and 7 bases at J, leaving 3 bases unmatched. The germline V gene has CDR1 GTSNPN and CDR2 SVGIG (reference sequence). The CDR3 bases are TGTGCCTGGAGTGTAACTAGCGGGAAAAATGAGCAGTTCTTC. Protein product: CAWSVTSGKNEQFF. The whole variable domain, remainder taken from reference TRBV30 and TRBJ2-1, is SQTIHQWPATLVQPVGSPLSLECTVEGTSNPNLYWYRQAAGRGLQLLFYSVGIGQISSEVPQNLSASRPQDRQFILSSKKLLLSDSGFYLCAWSVTSGKNEQFFGPGTRLTVL.

DNA for the CDR3: TGTGCCAGCTCCGGACAGGGAGTTAATCAGCCCCAGCATTTT. This encodes CASSGQGVNQPQHF. The J gene is TRBJ1-5, the V gene TRBV18; 8 bases match TRBD1. The V gene's germline CDR1 is KGHSH and CDR2 LQKENI. The junction had 5 bases not matched to a gene; V was cut back by 6 bases and J by 4 bases. The CDR3 loop spans 14 amino acids.

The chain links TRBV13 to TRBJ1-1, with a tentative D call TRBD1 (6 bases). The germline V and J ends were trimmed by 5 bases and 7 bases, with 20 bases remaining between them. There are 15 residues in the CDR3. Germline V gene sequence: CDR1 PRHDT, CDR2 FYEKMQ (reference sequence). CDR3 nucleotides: TGTGCCAGCAGCCGAGGGCACAGGGCTAATAGTGAAGCTTTCTTT. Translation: CASSRGHRANSEAFF.

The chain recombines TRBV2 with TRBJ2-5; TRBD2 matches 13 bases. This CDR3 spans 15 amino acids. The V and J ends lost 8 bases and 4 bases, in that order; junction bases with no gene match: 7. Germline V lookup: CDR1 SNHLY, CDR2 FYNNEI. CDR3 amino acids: CASRTSGRGGETQYF. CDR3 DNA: TGTGCCAGCCGGACTAGCGGGAGAGGAGGAGAGACCCAGTACTTC.

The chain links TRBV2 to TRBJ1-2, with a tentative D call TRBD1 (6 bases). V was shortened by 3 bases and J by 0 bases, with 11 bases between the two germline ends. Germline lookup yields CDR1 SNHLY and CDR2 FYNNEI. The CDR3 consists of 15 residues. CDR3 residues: CASSDLGAANYGYTF. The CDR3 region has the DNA TGTGCCAGCAGTGATTTGGGGGCCGCTAACTATGGCTACACCTTC.

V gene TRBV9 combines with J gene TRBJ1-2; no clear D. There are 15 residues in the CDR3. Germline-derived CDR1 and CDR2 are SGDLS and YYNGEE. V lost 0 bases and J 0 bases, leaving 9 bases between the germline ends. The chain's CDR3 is CASSVVPGSNYGYTF. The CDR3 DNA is TGTGCCAGCAGCGTAGTACCAGGTTCTAACTATGGCTACACCTTC.

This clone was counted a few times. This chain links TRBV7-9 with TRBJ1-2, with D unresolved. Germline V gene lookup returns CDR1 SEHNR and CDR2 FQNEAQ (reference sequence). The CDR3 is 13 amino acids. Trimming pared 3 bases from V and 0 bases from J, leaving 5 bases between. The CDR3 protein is CASSFPTNYGYTF. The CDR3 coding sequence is TGTGCCAGCAGCTTCCCCACTAACTATGGCTACACCTTC.

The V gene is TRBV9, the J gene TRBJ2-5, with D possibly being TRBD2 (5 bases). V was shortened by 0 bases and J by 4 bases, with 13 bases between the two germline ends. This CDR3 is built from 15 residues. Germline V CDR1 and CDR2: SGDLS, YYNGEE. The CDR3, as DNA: TGTGCCAGCAGCGTAGGGACTGCCCAGAGAGAGACCCAGTACTTC. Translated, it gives CASSVGTAQRETQYF.

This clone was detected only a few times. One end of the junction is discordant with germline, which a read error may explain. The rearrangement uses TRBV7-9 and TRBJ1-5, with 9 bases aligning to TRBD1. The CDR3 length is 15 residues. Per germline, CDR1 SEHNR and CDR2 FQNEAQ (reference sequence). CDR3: CASSLEGQGNQPQHF. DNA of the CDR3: TGTGCCAGCAGCTTGGAGGGACAGGGCAACCAGCCCCAGCATTTT.

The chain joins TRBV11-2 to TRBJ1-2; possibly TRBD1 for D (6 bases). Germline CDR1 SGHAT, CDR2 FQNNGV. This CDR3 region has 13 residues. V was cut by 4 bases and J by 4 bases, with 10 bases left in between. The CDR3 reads CASSYSQGYGYTF. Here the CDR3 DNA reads TGTGCCAGCAGCTACTCACAGGGCTATGGCTACACCTTC.

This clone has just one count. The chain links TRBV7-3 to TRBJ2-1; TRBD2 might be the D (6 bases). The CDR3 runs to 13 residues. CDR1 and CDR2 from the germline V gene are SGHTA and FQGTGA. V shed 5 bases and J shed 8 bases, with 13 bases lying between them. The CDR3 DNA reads TGTGCCAGCAGCCGCGGGACCTCGTATGAGCAGTTCTTC. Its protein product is CASSRGTSYEQFF.

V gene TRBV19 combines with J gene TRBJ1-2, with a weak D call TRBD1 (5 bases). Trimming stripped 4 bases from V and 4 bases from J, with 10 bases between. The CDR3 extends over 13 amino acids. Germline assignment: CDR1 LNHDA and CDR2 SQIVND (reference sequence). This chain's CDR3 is CASSTRGVYGYTF. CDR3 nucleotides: TGTGCCAGTAGTACCCGGGGGGTCTATGGCTACACCTTC.

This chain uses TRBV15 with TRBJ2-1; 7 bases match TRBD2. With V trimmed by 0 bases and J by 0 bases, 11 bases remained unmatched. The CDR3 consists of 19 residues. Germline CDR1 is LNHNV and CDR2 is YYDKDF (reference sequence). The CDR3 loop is CATSREYGRSLSSYNEQFF. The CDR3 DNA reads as TGTGCCACCAGCAGAGAATACGGGAGGTCGCTGAGCTCCTACAATGAGCAGTTCTTC.

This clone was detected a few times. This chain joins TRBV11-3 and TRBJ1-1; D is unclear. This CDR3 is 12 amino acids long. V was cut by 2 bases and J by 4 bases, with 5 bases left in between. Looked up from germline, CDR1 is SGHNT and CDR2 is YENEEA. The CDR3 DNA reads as TGTGCCAGCAGCTTAAGAGCCACTGAAGCTTTCTTT. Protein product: CASSLRATEAFF.

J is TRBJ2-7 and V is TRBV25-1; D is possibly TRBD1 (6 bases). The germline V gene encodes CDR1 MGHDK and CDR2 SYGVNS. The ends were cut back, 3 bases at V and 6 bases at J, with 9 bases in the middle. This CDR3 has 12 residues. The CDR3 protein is CASSDTGIEQYF. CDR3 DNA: TGTGCCAGCAGTGATACAGGGATCGAGCAGTACTTC.